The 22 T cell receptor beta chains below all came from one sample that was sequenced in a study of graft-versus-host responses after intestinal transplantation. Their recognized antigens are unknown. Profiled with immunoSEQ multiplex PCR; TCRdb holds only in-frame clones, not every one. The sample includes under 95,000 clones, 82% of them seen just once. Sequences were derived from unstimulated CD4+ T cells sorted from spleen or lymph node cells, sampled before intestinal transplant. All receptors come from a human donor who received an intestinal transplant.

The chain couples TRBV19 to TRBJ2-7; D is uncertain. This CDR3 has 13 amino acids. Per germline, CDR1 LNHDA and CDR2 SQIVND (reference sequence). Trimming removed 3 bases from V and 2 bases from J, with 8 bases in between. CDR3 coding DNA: TGTGCCAGTAGTATGGCCCCAACCTACGAGCAGTACTTC. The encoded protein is CASSMAPTYEQYF.

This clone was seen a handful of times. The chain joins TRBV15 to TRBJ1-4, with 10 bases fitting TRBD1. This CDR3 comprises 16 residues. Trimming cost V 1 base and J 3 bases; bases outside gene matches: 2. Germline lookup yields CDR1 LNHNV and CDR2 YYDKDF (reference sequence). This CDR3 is CATSRGTGGANEKLFF. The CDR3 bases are TGTGCCACCAGCAGAGGGACAGGGGGAGCTAATGAAAAACTGTTTTTT.

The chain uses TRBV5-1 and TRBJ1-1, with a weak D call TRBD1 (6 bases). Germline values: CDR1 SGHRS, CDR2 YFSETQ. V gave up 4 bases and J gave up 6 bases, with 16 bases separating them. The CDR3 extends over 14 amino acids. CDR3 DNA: TGCGCCAGCAGCCCGGTGGAAGCAGGGGCTGAAGCTTTCTTT. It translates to CASSPVEAGAEAFF.

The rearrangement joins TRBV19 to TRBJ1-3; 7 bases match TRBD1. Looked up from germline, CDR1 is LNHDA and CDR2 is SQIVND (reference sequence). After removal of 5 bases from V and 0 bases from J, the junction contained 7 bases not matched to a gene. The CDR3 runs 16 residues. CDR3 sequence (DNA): TGTGCCAGTAGTGCCTGGGGACAGACCTCTGGAAACACCATATATTTT. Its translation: CASSAWGQTSGNTIYF.

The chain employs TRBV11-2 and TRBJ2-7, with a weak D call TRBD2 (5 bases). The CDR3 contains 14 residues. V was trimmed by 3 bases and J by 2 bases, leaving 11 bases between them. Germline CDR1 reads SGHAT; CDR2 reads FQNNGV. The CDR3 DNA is TGTGCCAGCAGCTTCGACGGGAAGCCCTACGAGCAGTACTTC. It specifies CASSFDGKPYEQYF.

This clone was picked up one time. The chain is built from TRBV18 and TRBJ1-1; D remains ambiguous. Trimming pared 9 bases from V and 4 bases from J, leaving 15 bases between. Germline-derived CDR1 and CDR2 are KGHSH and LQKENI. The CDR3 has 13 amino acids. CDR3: CASSALAGTEAFF. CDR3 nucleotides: TGTGCCAGTTCGGCCTTGGCGGGCACTGAAGCTTTCTTT.

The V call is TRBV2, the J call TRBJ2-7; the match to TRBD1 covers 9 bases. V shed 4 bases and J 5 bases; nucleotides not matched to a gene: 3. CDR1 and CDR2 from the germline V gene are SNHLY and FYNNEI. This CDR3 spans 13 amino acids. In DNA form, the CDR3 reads TGTGCCAGCAGTGGGGACAGGGCCCACGAGCAGTACTTC. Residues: CASSGDRAHEQYF.

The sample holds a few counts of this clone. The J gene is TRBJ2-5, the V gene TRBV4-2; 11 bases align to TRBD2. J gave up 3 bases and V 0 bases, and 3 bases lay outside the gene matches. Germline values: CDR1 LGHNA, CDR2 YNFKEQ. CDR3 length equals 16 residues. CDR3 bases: TGTGCCAGCAGCCAAGAATTAGCGGGGGGGGAAGAGACCCAGTACTTC. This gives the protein CASSQELAGGEETQYF.

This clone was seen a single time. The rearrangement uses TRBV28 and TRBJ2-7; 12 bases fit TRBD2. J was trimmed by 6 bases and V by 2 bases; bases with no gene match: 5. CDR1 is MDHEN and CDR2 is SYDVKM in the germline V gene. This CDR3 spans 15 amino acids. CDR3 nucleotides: TGTGCCAGCAGTTTAGCTAGCGGGGGGGCACGCGAGCAGTACTTC. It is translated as CASSLASGGAREQYF.

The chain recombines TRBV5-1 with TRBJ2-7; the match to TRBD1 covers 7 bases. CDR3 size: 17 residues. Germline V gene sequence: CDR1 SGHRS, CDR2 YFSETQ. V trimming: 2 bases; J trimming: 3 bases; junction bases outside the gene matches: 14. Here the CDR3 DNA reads TGCGCCAGCAGCTTAGGGCCTCGACAGGGTATGGGCTACGAGCAGTACTTC. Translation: CASSLGPRQGMGYEQYF.

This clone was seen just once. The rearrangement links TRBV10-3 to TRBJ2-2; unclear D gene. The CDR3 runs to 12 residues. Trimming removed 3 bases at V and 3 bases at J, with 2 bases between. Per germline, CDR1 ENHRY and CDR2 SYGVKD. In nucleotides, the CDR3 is TGTGCCATCAGTGACGACACCGGGGAGCTGTTTTTT. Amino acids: CAISDDTGELFF.

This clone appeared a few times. CDR3 bases: TGTGCCAGCTCACCGGACGGGATCGGCAGGGGCTACACCTTC. As protein: CASSPDGIGRGYTF. The gene calls are TRBV18 and TRBJ1-2, with D unclear. V lost 3 bases, J lost 8 bases, and 16 bases lay in between. This CDR3 spans 14 amino acids. The germline CDR1 and CDR2 sequences are KGHSH and LQKENI.

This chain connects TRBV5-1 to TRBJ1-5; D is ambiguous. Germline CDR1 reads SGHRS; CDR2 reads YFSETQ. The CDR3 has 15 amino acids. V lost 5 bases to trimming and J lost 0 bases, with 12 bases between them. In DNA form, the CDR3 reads TGCGCCAGCAGGCGGGGTCCGGCTAGCAATCAGCCCCAGCATTTT. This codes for CASRRGPASNQPQHF.

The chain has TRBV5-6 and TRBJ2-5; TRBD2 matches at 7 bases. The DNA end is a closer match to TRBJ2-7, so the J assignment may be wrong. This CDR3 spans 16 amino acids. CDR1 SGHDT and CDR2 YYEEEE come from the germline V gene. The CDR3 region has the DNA TGTGCCAGCAGCGCGGGTGCTGGGGGGGACGGCTACGAGCAGTACTTC. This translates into CASSAGAGGDGYEQYF.

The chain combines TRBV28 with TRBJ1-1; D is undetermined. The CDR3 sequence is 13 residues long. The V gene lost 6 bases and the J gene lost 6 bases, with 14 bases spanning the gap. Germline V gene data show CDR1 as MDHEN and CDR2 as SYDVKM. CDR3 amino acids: CASSITSFPEAFF. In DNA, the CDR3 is TGTGCCAGCAGCATTACTTCTTTCCCTGAAGCTTTCTTT.

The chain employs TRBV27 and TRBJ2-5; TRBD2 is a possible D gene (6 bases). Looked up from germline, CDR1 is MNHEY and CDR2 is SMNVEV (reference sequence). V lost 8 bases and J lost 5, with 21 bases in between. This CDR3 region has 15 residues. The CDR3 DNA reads TGTGCCAGCGGGGGAATAGGGGACGGGGGTGAGACCCAGTACTTC. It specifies CASGGIGDGGETQYF.

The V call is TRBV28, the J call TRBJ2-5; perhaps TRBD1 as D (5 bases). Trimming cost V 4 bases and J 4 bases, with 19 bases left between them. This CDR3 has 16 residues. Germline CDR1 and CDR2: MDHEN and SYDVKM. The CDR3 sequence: CASSSIGQTRGETQYF. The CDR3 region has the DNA TGTGCCAGCAGTTCCATAGGACAAACACGAGGAGAGACCCAGTACTTC.

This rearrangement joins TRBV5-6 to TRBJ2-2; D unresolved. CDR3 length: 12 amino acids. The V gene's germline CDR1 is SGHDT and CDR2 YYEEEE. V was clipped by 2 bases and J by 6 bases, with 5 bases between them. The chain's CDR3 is CASSFSAGELFF. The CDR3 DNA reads TGTGCCAGCAGCTTTTCAGCCGGGGAGCTGTTTTTT.

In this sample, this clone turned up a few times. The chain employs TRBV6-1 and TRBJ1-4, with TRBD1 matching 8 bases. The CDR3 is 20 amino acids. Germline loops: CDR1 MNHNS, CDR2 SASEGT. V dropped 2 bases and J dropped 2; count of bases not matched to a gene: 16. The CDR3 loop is CASSEKRIGQGRLTNEKLFF. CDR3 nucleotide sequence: TGTGCCAGCAGTGAAAAAAGAATTGGACAGGGCCGACTGACTAATGAAAAACTGTTTTTT.

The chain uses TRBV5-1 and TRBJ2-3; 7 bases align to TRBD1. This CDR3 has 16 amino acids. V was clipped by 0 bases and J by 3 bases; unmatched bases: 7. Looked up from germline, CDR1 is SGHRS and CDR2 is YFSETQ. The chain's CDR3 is CASSLAGTGVTDTQYF. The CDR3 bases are TGCGCCAGCAGCTTGGCCGGCACAGGGGTGACAGATACGCAGTATTTT.

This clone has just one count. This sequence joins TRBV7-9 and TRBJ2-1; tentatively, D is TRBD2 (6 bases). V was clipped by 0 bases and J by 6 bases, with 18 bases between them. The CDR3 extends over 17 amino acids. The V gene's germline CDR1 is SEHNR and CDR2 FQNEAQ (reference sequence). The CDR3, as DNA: TGTGCCAGCAGCTTAGCCTTAATGGGAGGTCGCCTCAATGAGCAGTTCTTC. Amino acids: CASSLALMGGRLNEQFF.

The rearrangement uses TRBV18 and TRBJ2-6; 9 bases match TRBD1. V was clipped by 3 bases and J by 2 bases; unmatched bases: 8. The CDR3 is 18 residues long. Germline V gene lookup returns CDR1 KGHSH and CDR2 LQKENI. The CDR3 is CASSPPGQGIPGANVLTF. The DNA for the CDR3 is TGTGCCAGCTCACCTCCGGGACAGGGAATACCTGGGGCCAACGTCCTGACTTTC. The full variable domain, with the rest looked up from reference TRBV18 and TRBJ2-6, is NAGVMQNPRHLVRRRGQEARLRCSPMKGHSHVYWYRQLPEEGLKFMVYLQKENIIDESGMPKERFSAEFPKEGPSILRIQQVVRGDSAAYFCASSPPGQGIPGANVLTFGAGSRLTVL.